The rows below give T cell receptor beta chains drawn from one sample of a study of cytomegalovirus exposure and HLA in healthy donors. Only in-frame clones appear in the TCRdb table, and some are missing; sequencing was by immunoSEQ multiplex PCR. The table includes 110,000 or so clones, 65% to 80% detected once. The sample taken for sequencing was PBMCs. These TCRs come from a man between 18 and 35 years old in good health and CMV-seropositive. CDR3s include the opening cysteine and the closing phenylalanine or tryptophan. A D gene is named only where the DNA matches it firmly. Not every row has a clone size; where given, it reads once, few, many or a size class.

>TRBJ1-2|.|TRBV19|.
TGTGCCAGTACTCATCGAGGAGTTAACTATGGCTACACCTTC
CASTHRGVNYGYTF
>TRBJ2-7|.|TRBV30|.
TGTGCCTGGAGTCTAGTATACGAGCAGTACTTC
CAWSLVYEQYF
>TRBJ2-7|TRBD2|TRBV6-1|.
TGTGCCAGCACGGCGGGAGGATCCTACGAGCAGTACTTC
CASTAGGSYEQYF
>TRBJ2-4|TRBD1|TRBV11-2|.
TGTGCCAGCAGAAAACAGGGGGCCGGAAACATTCAGTACTTC
CASRKQGAGNIQYF
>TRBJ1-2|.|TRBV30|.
TGTGCCTGGAGACCGGGATCAGGTGGCTACACCTTC
CAWRPGSGGYTF
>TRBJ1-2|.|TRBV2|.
TGTGCCAGCTTGGGAGGACGGACTAGTGGCTACACCTTC
CASLGGRTSGYTF
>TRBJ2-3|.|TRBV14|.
TGTGCCAGCAGCCCACATTCGGATACGCAGTATTTT
CASSPHSDTQYF
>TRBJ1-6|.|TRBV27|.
TGTGCCAGCAGTTTATCGCCGGGGGTGGGGGTTTCACCCCTCCACTTT
CASSLSPGVGVSPLHF
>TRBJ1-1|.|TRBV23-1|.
TGCGCCAGCAGTCAAATCAGGGAGGGTGAAGCTTTCTTT
CASSQIREGEAFF
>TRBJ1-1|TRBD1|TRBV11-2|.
TGTGCCAGCAGCCTATGGACAGGGGGCGAAGCTTTCTTT
CASSLWTGGEAFF
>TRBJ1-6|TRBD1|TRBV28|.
TGTGCCAGCAGTTTATTCGAGACAGGGGTCCTCAATTCAAATTCACCCCTCCACTTT
CASSLFETGVLNSNSPLHF
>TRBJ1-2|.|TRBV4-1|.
TGCGCCAGCAGCCAAGAGCAGGGGCTTAACTATGGCTACACCTTC
CASSQEQGLNYGYTF
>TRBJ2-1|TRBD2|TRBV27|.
TGTGCCAGCAGTTATAGCGGGAGGGACAATGAGCAGTTCTTC
CASSYSGRDNEQFF
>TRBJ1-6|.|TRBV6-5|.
TGTGCCAGCAGTGCCGGGATCAATAATTCACCCCTCCACTTT
CASSAGINNSPLHF
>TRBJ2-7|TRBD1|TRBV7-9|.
TGTGCCAGCAGCTTAGGACAGGGGGTTGACTACGAGCAGTACTTC
CASSLGQGVDYEQYF
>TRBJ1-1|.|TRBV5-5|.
TGTGCCAGCAGCTTGCTAGCAGGGAACACTGAAGCTTTCTTT
CASSLLAGNTEAFF
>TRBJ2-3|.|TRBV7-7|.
TGTGCTAGCAGCTTCCTTAGCACAGATACGCAGTATTTT
CASSFLSTDTQYF
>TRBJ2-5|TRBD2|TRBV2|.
TGTGCCACCGTACCCACTAGCGGGAGACCCCAGACCCAGTACTTC
CATVPTSGRPQTQYF
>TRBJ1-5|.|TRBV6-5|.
TGTGCCAGCAGTTCCAGATCAGTGGGGGGAAGTCAGCCCCAGCATTTT
CASSSRSVGGSQPQHF
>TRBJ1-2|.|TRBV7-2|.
TGTGCCAGCAGCCCCAGTTCGGGGGTCTATGGCTACACCTTC
CASSPSSGVYGYTF
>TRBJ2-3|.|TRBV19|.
TGTGCCAGTAGGAACAGGGTCTTGGCAGATACGCAGTATTTT
CASRNRVLADTQYF
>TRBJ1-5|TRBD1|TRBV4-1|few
TGCGCCAGCAGCCAGTACTCCGGGACAGGGATGGATCAGCCCCAGCATTTT
CASSQYSGTGMDQPQHF
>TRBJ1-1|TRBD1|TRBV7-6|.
TGTGCCAGCAGCAGAGCCAGGGACAGCTTCCCGAACACTGAAGCTTTCTTT
CASSRARDSFPNTEAFF
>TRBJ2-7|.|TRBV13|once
TGTGCCAGCAGCTTACTCCTGCAGGGCTACGAGCAGTACTTC
CASSLLLQGYEQYF
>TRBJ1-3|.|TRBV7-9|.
TGTGCCAGTACCGAGATCTCTGGAAACACCATATATTTT
CASTEISGNTIYF
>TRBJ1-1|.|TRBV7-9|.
TGTGCCCAAGAGGAAATGAACACTGAAGCTTTCTTT
CAQEEMNTEAFF
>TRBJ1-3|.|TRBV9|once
TGTGCCAGCAGCTCCCTCCGGGGCTCTGGAAACACCATATATTTT
CASSSLRGSGNTIYF
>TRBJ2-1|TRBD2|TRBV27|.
TGTGCCAGCAGTTCACCCCTTAGGAGGCGGGAGGGCAACAATGAGCAGTTCTTC
CASSSPLRRREGNNEQFF
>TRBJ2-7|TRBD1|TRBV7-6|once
TGTGCCAGCAGCTTAAGAACTTCAGGGGGCTACGAGCAGTACTTC
CASSLRTSGGYEQYF
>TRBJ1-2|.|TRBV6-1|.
TGTGCCAGCGGGGGGGGCGCCCACTATGGCTACACCTTC
CASGGGAHYGYTF
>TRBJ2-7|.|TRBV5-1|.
TGCGCCAGCAGTGTGGTTAGCTCCTACGAGCAGTACTTC
CASSVVSSYEQYF
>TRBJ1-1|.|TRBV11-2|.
TGTGCCAGCAGCTTAGATGGGGGGGCGGTGAACACTGAAGCTTTCTTT
CASSLDGGAVNTEAFF
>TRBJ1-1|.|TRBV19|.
TGTGCCAGTAGTATGAGTTTCACTGAAGCTTTCTTT
CASSMSFTEAFF
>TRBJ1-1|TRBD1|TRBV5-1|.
TGCGCCAGCAGCTTGACCGGGACAGGGGACTTTGCTTTCTTT
CASSLTGTGDFAFF
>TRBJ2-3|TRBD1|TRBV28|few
TGTGCCAGCAGTTTATCCAGGGGGAAGCCTACAGATACGCAGTATTTT
CASSLSRGKPTDTQYF
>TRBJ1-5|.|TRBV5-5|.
TGTGCCAGCAGCTTAAGCAGGGAGGTTCATCAGCCCCAGCATTTT
CASSLSREVHQPQHF
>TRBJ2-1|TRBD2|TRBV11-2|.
TGTGCCAGCAGCCTGAGACTAGCGGGAGTCTACAATGAGCAGTTCTTC
CASSLRLAGVYNEQFF
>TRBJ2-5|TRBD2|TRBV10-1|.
TGCGCCAGCAGTTCTGCCGGGACTAGGCTTGACTTC
CASSSAGTRLDF
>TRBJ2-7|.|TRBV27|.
TGTGCCAGCAGTTTTGGTGGGAGCAGTTTAGGCGAGCAGTACTTC
CASSFGGSSLGEQYF
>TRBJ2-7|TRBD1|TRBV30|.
TGTGCCTGGAGTGAACAGGGGGATTCCCACGAGCAGTACTTC
CAWSEQGDSHEQYF
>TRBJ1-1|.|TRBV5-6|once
TGTGCCAGCAGCTTGGAGCAGGGGTCTGAAGCTTTCTTT
CASSLEQGSEAFF
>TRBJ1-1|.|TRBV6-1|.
TGTGCCAGCACCCGGGGAGGGGAGGGCACTGAAGCTTTCTTT
CASTRGGEGTEAFF
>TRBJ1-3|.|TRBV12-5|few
TGTGCTAGTGGTTTGCCCCCCTGGGGGGAGGAAAACTCTGGAAACACCATATATTTT
CASGLPPWGEENSGNTIYF
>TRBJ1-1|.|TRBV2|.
TGTGCCAGCATCCAAGCGGGCAGCATGAACACTGAAGCTTTCTTT
CASIQAGSMNTEAFF
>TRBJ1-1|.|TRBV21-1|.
TGTGCCAGCAGCATCCTGCGGGTCGTTCCACCTGAAGCTTTCTTT
CASSILRVVPPEAFF
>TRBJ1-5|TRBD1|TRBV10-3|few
TGTGCCATCTGGATCGGGACAGGTAGCAATCAGCCCCAGCATTTT
CAIWIGTGSNQPQHF
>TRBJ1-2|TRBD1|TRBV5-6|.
TGTGCCAGCAGCTTGGTCGACAGGGTTATCCATGGCTACACCTTC
CASSLVDRVIHGYTF
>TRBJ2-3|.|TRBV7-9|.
TGTGCCAGCCCCCCGGGCGGGGTAAGCACAGATACGCAGTATTTT
CASPPGGVSTDTQYF
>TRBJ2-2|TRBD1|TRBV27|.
TGTGCCCCGGGGGCCAGGACAGGGAAGTGGGACACCGGGGAGCTGTTTTTT
CAPGARTGKWDTGELFF
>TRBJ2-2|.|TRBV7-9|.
TGTGCCAGCAGCACGACCGGGAGCCTCGGTGGGGGGGAGCTGTTTTTT
CASSTTGSLGGGELFF
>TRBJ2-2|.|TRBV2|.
TGTGCCAGCAGTGAAGCGCTGGCCTCAACCGGGGAGCTGTTTTTT
CASSEALASTGELFF
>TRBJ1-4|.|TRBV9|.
TGTGCCAGCAGCGTAGCCAGGGGCGAAAAACTGTTTTTT
CASSVARGEKLFF
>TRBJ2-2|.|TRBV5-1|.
TGCGCCAGCAGCTTGGCAGCGGAGGGCCTTCCCGGGGAGCTGTTTTTT
CASSLAAEGLPGELFF
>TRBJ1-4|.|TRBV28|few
TGTGCCAGCAGTTTGGCACAGCTAAATGAAAAACTGTTTTTT
CASSLAQLNEKLFF
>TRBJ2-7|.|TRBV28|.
TGTGCCAGCTCCCCCGGTGTCCTCAGGGCCTACGAGCAGTACTTC
CASSPGVLRAYEQYF
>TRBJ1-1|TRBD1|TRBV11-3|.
TGTGCCAGCAGCCCTTCTCCAGGGGGCAGGACTGAAGCTTTCTTT
CASSPSPGGRTEAFF
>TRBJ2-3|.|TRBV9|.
TGTGCCAGCAGCGCAGGACAGTACACGACAGATACGCAGTATTTT
CASSAGQYTTDTQYF
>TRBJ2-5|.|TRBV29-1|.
TGCAGCGTTGGGGGGCTAGCGGAAGAGACCCAGTACTTC
CSVGGLAEETQYF
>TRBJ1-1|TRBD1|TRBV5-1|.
TGCGCCAGCAGCCGTTCAGGGGGGCCCCTGAACACTGAAGCTTTCTTT
CASSRSGGPLNTEAFF